Listed below are T cell receptor beta chains from one sample, sequenced in a study of PD-1 blockade in classical Hodgkin lymphoma. Libraries were prepared by immunoSEQ multiplex PCR; TCRdb keeps only in-frame clonotypes and omits some of them. This table holds just under 100,000 clones, over 70% found once. The sequencing used peripheral blood mononuclear cells (PBMCs), collected at baseline. The receptors stem from a human donor with classical Hodgkin lymphoma. CDR3s include the opening cysteine and the closing phenylalanine or tryptophan.

J: TRBJ2-7
V: TRBV5-6
CDR3: CASSFGDYEQYF

J: TRBJ2-1
V: TRBV9
CDR3: CASSVAGWSSYNEQFF

J: TRBJ2-5
V: TRBV9
CDR3: CASSVGGAKYQETQYF

J: TRBJ2-7
V: TRBV11-2
CDR3: CASSTRTGGSSYEQYF

J: TRBJ2-7
V: TRBV2
CDR3: CASSYTGGPSYEQYF

J: TRBJ1-4
V: TRBV5-4
CDR3: CASSLAAGAYSEKLFF

J: TRBJ2-1
V: TRBV30
CDR3: CAWSTPGPNNEQFF

J: TRBJ2-7
V: TRBV7-8
CDR3: CASSRRQFSSYEQYF

J: TRBJ1-2
V: TRBV15
CDR3: CATRPRQENYGYTF

J: TRBJ2-1
V: TRBV5-4
CDR3: CASSSGPAGGYNEQFF

J: TRBJ2-5
V: TRBV18
CDR3: CASSPRDSLLQETQYF

J: TRBJ2-5
V: TRBV11-1
CDR3: CASSLVRETQYF

J: TRBJ1-2
V: TRBV2
CDR3: CASSADSYSNYGYTF

J: TRBJ2-1
V: TRBV6-5
CDR3: CASSRSGMEQFF

J: TRBJ2-5
V: TRBV28
CDR3: CASSLVRLAGAQETQYF

J: TRBJ2-7
V: TRBV5-1
CDR3: CASSLGPSGRSYEQYF

J: TRBJ2-1
V: TRBV6-4
CDR3: CASSRLAGAYNEQFF

J: TRBJ2-5
V: TRBV5-1
CDR3: CASSLGGTREETQYF

J: TRBJ2-1
V: TRBV5-8
CDR3: CASTSLRDWVTNEQFF

J: TRBJ2-5
V: TRBV5-1
CDR3: CASSLQGVGETQYF

J: TRBJ2-7
V: TRBV4-2
CDR3: CASSRDLPYEQYF

J: TRBJ1-1
V: TRBV4-2
CDR3: CASSPVGRNTEAFF

J: TRBJ2-5
V: TRBV5-1
CDR3: CASSTGLALGGETQYF

J: TRBJ2-7
V: TRBV10-2
CDR3: CASSGQGAYEQYF

J: TRBJ1-2
V: TRBV7-9
CDR3: CASSPPGQHYGYTF

J: TRBJ2-2
V: TRBV28
CDR3: CASSLVGSGYTGELFF

J: TRBJ2-5
V: TRBV11-3
CDR3: CASSQGPRETQYF

J: TRBJ2-1
V: TRBV30
CDR3: CAWSALQGGGYNEQFF

J: TRBJ2-7
V: TRBV6-1
CDR3: CASSERSSGTGSYEQYF

J: TRBJ2-3
V: TRBV11-2
CDR3: CASRPSGTSGGTDTQYF

J: TRBJ1-1
V: TRBV30
CDR3: CAWSVLRGVNTEAFF

J: TRBJ2-7
V: TRBV7-2
CDR3: CASSLEALNLYEQYF

J: TRBJ1-2
V: TRBV25-1
CDR3: CASSESGVGRDYYGYTF

J: TRBJ2-7
V: TRBV7-2
CDR3: CASSLFLGGPGEQYF

J: TRBJ2-1
V: TRBV21-1
CDR3: CASSPERRGTSRPNEQFF

J: TRBJ2-7
V: TRBV11-2
CDR3: CASSLWGHSSYEQYF

J: TRBJ1-1
V: TRBV6-5
CDR3: CASSWDRGNTEAFF

J: TRBJ2-1
V: TRBV6-6
CDR3: CASSREREGGEQFF

J: TRBJ2-7
V: TRBV5-4
CDR3: CASSFRDTSYEQYF

J: TRBJ1-3
V: TRBV10-3
CDR3: CAISAGVEAGNTIYF

J: TRBJ1-2
V: TRBV5-1
CDR3: CASSSDGGTYGYTF

J: TRBJ2-3
V: TRBV19
CDR3: CASKLAETSTDTQYF

J: TRBJ1-3
V: TRBV7-2
CDR3: CASNQVDGNTIYF

J: TRBJ2-5
V: TRBV6-1
CDR3: CASSVLTTVKETQYF

J: TRBJ2-3
V: TRBV7-2
CDR3: CASRLGTSVDTQYF

J: TRBJ2-1
V: TRBV7-7
CDR3: CASSLDSYNEQFF

J: TRBJ1-1
V: TRBV18
CDR3: CASSPDRGQGEAFF

J: TRBJ1-6
V: TRBV4-2
CDR3: CASSQDRIDDSPLHF

J: TRBJ2-7
V: TRBV28
CDR3: CASSPSGTYEQYF

J: TRBJ1-1
V: TRBV19
CDR3: CASSARTSAEAFF

J: TRBJ2-3
V: TRBV5-1
CDR3: CASSLEAGITDTQYF